The 11 T cell receptor beta chains presented below share a single source sample, sequenced in a study of cytomegalovirus exposure and HLA in healthy donors. Primers included in the PCR were 60 Vbeta and 13 Jbeta primers. TCRdb keeps only in-frame clones here, not all; method: immunoSEQ multiplex PCR. This sample has 100,000 to 120,000 clones, with roughly 70% found just once. Sequencing was performed on PBMCs. The receptors come from a woman in her thirties or forties in good health and CMV-seropositive.

V and J are TRBV9 and TRBJ2-2; 10 bases agree with TRBD2. The V and J ends lost 4 bases and 0 bases, in that order; junction bases with no gene match: 12. Germline lookup yields CDR1 SGDLS and CDR2 YYNGEE. The CDR3 is 19 amino acids. The CDR3 DNA reads as TGTGCCAGCAGCTCCCCGGGTAGCGGGGGGCCGGCGAACACCGGGGAGCTGTTTTTT. Its translation is CASSSPGSGGPANTGELFF.

The chain combines TRBV19 with TRBJ1-1; D remains ambiguous. Germline CDR1 is LNHDA and CDR2 is SQIVND (reference sequence). With 4 bases removed from V and 2 bases from J, the gap between germline ends came to 11 bases. CDR3 length: 14 residues. The DNA of the CDR3 is TGTGCCAGTAGTACGAGGGTGGGAAACACTGAAGCTTTCTTT. As protein: CASSTRVGNTEAFF. The full variable domain, in which reference TRBV19 and TRBJ1-1 provide the parts outside the CDR3, is DGGITQSPKYLFRKEGQNVTLSCEQNLNHDAMYWYRQDPGQGLRLIYYSQIVNDFQKGDIAEGYSVSREKKESFPLTVTSAQKNPTAFYLCASSTRVGNTEAFFGQGTRLTVV.

The V and J genes are TRBV7-9 and TRBJ2-2; the match to TRBD1 covers 7 bases. CDR1 is SEHNR, CDR2 FQNEAQ, per germline (reference sequence). With V trimmed by 4 bases and J by 4 bases, 6 bases remained unmatched. The CDR3 runs to 15 residues. CDR3 sequence (DNA): TGTGCCAGCAGCTACACAGGGGCGGCCACCGGGGAGCTGTTTTTT. The encoded protein is CASSYTGAATGELFF.

The chain couples TRBV19 to TRBJ1-5, with 8 bases that match TRBD1. The V gene's germline CDR1 is LNHDA and CDR2 SQIVND (reference sequence). The V gene end was trimmed by 4 bases and the J gene end by 0 bases; junction bases not matched to a gene: 2. CDR3 size: 15 residues. The CDR3 loop reads CASSRTGLSNQPQHF. Written as DNA, the CDR3 is TGTGCCAGTAGTAGGACAGGGCTTAGCAATCAGCCCCAGCATTTT.

This clone was counted once. The gene calls are TRBV5-6 and TRBJ2-3, with D possibly matching TRBD2 (6 bases). V gave up 7 bases and J gave up 0 bases, with 18 bases separating them. From germline, CDR1 is SGHDT and CDR2 YYEEEE. The CDR3 is 16 amino acids. For the CDR3, the DNA is TGTGCCAGCCGGGGGAGGAAGGTCCCTAGCACAGATACGCAGTATTTT. Translated: CASRGRKVPSTDTQYF.

The chain has TRBV11-3 and TRBJ2-2; 9 bases match TRBD2. From germline, CDR1 is SGHNT and CDR2 YENEEA. With 4 bases clipped from V and 8 bases from J, the junction kept 17 bases outside the gene matches. The CDR3 has 18 residues. This CDR3 is CASSSSGYFVAGEGELFF. Here the CDR3 DNA reads TGTGCCAGCAGCTCCTCGGGCTATTTCGTAGCGGGAGAGGGGGAGCTGTTTTTT.

The CDR3 is CASSIAPTQAAGYTF. The CDR3 coding sequence is TGTGCCAGTAGTATAGCTCCGACCCAAGCGGCTGGCTACACCTTC. The rearrangement joins TRBV19 to TRBJ1-2, with D unresolved. Germline CDR1 reads LNHDA; CDR2 reads SQIVND (reference sequence). CDR3 length: 15 amino acids. With 1 base removed from V and 7 bases from J, the gap between germline ends came to 16 bases.

This chain links TRBV11-3 with TRBJ2-1; no clear D. CDR1 is SGHNT and CDR2 is YENEEA in the germline V gene. The CDR3 has 11 residues. V shed 0 bases and J shed 9 bases, with 3 bases lying between them. The CDR3 is CASSLDIEQFF. As DNA, the CDR3 is TGTGCCAGCAGCTTAGACATTGAGCAGTTCTTC.

This clone counts as medium-sized. The genes are TRBV5-4 and TRBJ2-7; TRBD2 is a possible D gene (6 bases). Deletions cut 10 bases from V and 4 bases from J, with 18 bases between. In germline, CDR1 is SGHNT, CDR2 YYREEE (reference sequence). The CDR3 has 13 residues. The CDR3 region is CACGDPPGYEQYF. The DNA for the CDR3 is TGTGCCTGCGGGGACCCCCCTGGTTACGAGCAGTACTTC.

The chain couples TRBV27 to TRBJ2-1; 9 bases map to TRBD2. The CDR3 is made up of 15 amino acids. Germline lookup yields CDR1 MNHEY and CDR2 SMNVEV (reference sequence). Germline trimming cut 2 bases from V and 5 bases from J; bases unmatched to any gene: 4. The CDR3 nucleotides are TGTGCCAGCAGTTTAGGGCTAGCGGGAAACAATGAGCAGTTCTTC. This sequence encodes CASSLGLAGNNEQFF.

With regard to this clone: The same CDR3 arises from other DNA sequences in this sample as well. This chain joins TRBV28 and TRBJ1-2; the D gene is possibly TRBD1 (5 bases). Trimming cost V 1 base and J 4 bases, with 10 bases left between them. The V gene's germline CDR1 is MDHEN and CDR2 SYDVKM. This CDR3 is 14 amino acids long. This CDR3 reads CASSLLGVVYGYTF. CDR3 sequence (DNA): TGTGCCAGCAGTTTATTAGGGGTAGTCTATGGCTACACCTTC.